This T cell receptor (beta chain) was sequenced in a study of patients and donors after allogeneic stem cell transplantation. This clonotype was observed a handful of times. The V gene's germline CDR1 is SEHNR and CDR2 FQNEAQ (reference sequence). V lost 5 bases to trimming and J lost 7 bases; unmatched junction nucleotides: 11. This CDR3 is 15 amino acids long. TCRdb called the RT-PCR reads again in MiXCR, with one record for every CDR3 protein. The sample yields approximately 220,000 distinct CDR3 sequences, around two fifths seen once. The chain uses TRBV7-9 and TRBJ2-4, with 7 nucleotides matching TRBD1. The sequencing sample was made of blood, either unsorted or a sorted T cell fraction (not recorded which). This clonotype was obtained from a human donor who was either an allogeneic HSCT recipient or a stem cell or donor lymphocyte infusion donor (not recorded which). It is not recorded whose cells these are; they may come from a transplant donor. The CDR3 sequence is CASSRTGQFPNIQYF. As DNA, the CDR3 is TGTGCCAGCAGCCGGACAGGTCAATTCCCGAACATTCAGTACTTC. The entire variable domain, with the rest obtained from reference TRBV7-9 and TRBJ2-4, is as follows: DTGVSQNPRHKITKRGQNVTFRCDPISEHNRLYWYRQTLGQGPEFLTYFQNEAQLEKSRLLSDRFSAERPKGSFSTLEIQRTEQGDSAMYLCASSRTGQFPNIQYFGAGTRLSVL.